This T cell receptor beta chain was sequenced in a study of blood T cell repertoires in COVID-19. For the study at large: The samples span acute and convalescent COVID-19 from the United States, Italy and Spain. PBMCs, B-cell-depleted T cells, or T cells provided the cDNA or gDNA that made up the material.

In the source study's methods: Estimation of nucleated cell counts relied on the amplification of reference gene primers. Repertoires were generated with immunoSEQ multiplex PCR, while TCRdb's copy carries only in-frame clones and drops some. From that table come the V and J calls and clone size; the DNA was used to work out D and trimming. The sample has about 58,000 clones, 78% seen once; the top ten hold about 5.3%. CDR3 length: 11 residues. The V gene's germline CDR1 is DFQATT and CDR2 SNEGSKA (reference sequence). The junction had 8 bases not matched to a gene; V was cut back by 5 bases and J by 14 bases.

Source material: peripheral blood. This clonotype was sampled from a human donor in a cohort sampled during active COVID-19. The genes are TRBV20-1 and TRBJ2-1; 8 nucleotides match TRBD2. In DNA, the CDR3 is TGCAGTGCTCCCATTACGGGGGGGGAGTTCTTC. It is translated as CSAPITGGEFF.